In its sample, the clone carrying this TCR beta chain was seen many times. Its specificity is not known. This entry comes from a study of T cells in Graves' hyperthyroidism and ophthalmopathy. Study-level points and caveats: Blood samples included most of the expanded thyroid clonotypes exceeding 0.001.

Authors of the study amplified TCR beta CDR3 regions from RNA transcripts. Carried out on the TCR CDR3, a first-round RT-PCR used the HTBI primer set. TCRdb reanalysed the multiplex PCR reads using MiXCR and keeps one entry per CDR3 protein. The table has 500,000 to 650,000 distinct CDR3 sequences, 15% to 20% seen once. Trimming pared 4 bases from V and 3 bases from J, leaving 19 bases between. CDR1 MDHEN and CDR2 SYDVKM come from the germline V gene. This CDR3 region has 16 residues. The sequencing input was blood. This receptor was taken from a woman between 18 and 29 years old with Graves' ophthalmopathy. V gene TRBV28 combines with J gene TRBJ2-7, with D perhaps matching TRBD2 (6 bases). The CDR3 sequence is CASSSTGTGAFYEQYF. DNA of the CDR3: TGTGCCAGCAGTTCGACCGGGACTGGAGCTTTCTACGAGCAGTACTTC.